A selection of T cell receptor beta chains follows, all from one sample in a study of neoadjuvant anti-PD-1 for oral cavity cancer. Profiling relied on immunoSEQ multiplex PCR, and the TCRdb table lists in-frame clones only, not all of them. Of just over 65,000 clones detected, roughly 85% appear once; the ten largest clones hold roughly 3.4%. The sequenced sample was PBMCs, obtained after nivolumab (anti-PD-1) treatment. All receptors derive from a person aged 40 to 85 with oral cavity squamous cell carcinoma. Each CDR3 is given with its conserved first and last residue. The D gene is left open where the match is weak. Clone size is given for some rows only: seen once, a few or many times, or a class if the clone is expanded.

V gene	clone size	J gene	D gene	CDR3 protein	CDR3 DNA
TRBV5-1	.	TRBJ2-7	.	CASSLDRGREQYF	TGCGCCAGCAGCTTGGATAGGGGGAGGGAGCAGTACTTC
TRBV5-1	once	TRBJ1-4	.	CASSLVGRGEEKLFF	TGCGCCAGCAGCTTGGTTGGCCGGGGTGAAGAAAAACTGTTTTTT
TRBV7-4	.	TRBJ1-1	TRBD1	CASSLSTGGGIMNTEAFF	TGTGCCAGCAGCCTATCAACAGGGGGCGGAATTATGAACACTGAAGCTTTCTTT
TRBV5-1	.	TRBJ2-7	.	CASSLAPGASEQYF	TGCGCCAGCAGCTTGGCTCCAGGGGCAAGCGAGCAGTACTTC
TRBV6-5	.	TRBJ2-7	TRBD1	CASSYYPDRAYEQYF	TGTGCCAGCAGTTACTATCCGGACAGGGCCTACGAGCAGTACTTC
TRBV6-5	.	TRBJ2-1	TRBD1	CASRDRAYNEQFF	TGTGCCAGCCGGGACAGGGCCTACAATGAGCAGTTCTTC
TRBV5-5	few	TRBJ2-7	.	CASSLMSLSYEQYF	TGTGCCAGCAGCTTGATGAGCCTATCCTACGAGCAGTACTTC
TRBV4-1	.	TRBJ2-3	TRBD2	CASSWGLPTDTQYF	TGCGCCAGCAGCTGGGGACTACCCACAGATACGCAGTATTTT
TRBV9	few	TRBJ1-1	.	CASSVEGNTEAFF	TGTGCCAGCAGCGTAGAGGGGAACACTGAAGCTTTCTTT
TRBV6-6	.	TRBJ1-5	.	CASSNSQPQHF	TGTGCCAGCAGTAACTCCCAGCCCCAGCATTTT
TRBV9	.	TRBJ2-7	.	CASSVGSVSSYEQYF	TGTGCCAGCAGCGTAGGGAGCGTAAGCTCCTACGAGCAGTACTTC
TRBV19	.	TRBJ1-1	.	CASSLNTEAFF	TGTGCCAGTAGTTTAAACACTGAAGCTTTCTTT
TRBV28	.	TRBJ2-1	TRBD1	CASSGQGRLFWVLNEQFF	TGTGCCAGCAGCGGACAGGGGCGACTCTTCTGGGTACTCAATGAGCAGTTCTTC
TRBV7-8	.	TRBJ1-5	.	CASSLVKGPQHF	TGTGCCAGCAGCTTAGTGAAAGGGCCCCAGCATTTT
TRBV27	.	TRBJ1-2	TRBD1	CASSHPGGGYTF	TGTGCCAGCAGTCACCCAGGGGGTGGCTACACCTTC
TRBV7-3	.	TRBJ2-5	TRBD2	CASSITSGGTQYF	TGTGCCAGCAGCATCACTAGCGGGGGGACCCAGTACTTC
TRBV10-1	.	TRBJ2-1	TRBD2	CASSVGTSGNNEQFF	TGCGCCAGCAGTGTGGGGACTAGCGGGAACAATGAGCAGTTCTTC
TRBV19	.	TRBJ2-3	.	CASSSQGSDTQYF	TGTGCCAGTAGTTCCCAGGGGTCAGATACGCAGTATTTT
TRBV2	.	TRBJ2-7	.	CASSEAEGGGQYF	TGTGCCAGCAGTGAAGCAGAGGGGGGCGGGCAGTACTTC
TRBV7-2	once	TRBJ1-1	.	CASSFGSLNTEAFF	TGTGCCAGCAGCTTTGGCAGCCTGAACACTGAAGCTTTCTTT
TRBV7-9	.	TRBJ2-1	.	CASSLVSSRGEQFF	TGTGCCAGCAGCTTAGTAAGCTCTAGAGGTGAGCAGTTCTTC
TRBV29-1	.	TRBJ2-7	TRBD1	CSVNRGMEEQYF	TGCAGCGTCAACAGGGGCATGGAAGAGCAGTACTTC